This T cell receptor beta chain was identified in a study of shared clonotypes between healthy human individuals. A word on this clone: The antigen remains unidentified.

The authors sequenced unsorted PBMC DNA on ten immunoSEQ deep assay plates. Here immunoSEQ multiplex PCR was the method, and the copy in TCRdb shows in-frame clones only, minus some. The sample yields about 500,000 clones, over 60% seen once. Donors, healthy HIV-negative adults, lacked recent acute infections or vaccinations. Germline trimming cut 1 base from V and 3 bases from J; bases unmatched to any gene: 3. The CDR3 extends over 16 amino acids. Germline V CDR1 and CDR2: KGHSH, LQKENI. Regarding the study as a whole: The sampled material consisted only of blood, and tissue repertoires are likely to differ.

The receptor comes from a woman in her forties in good health. Some clones in this sample may be carry-over from other donors' samples. The sample taken for sequencing was PBMCs. The chain combines TRBV18 with TRBJ2-2; TRBD1 matches 9 bases. CDR3 residues: CASSPLQGADTGELFF. The CDR3 nucleotides are TGTGCCAGCTCACCACTACAGGGGGCGGACACCGGGGAGCTGTTTTTT. Using reference TRBV18 and TRBJ2-2 for the parts outside the CDR3, the full variable domain is NAGVMQNPRHLVRRRGQEARLRCSPMKGHSHVYWYRQLPEEGLKFMVYLQKENIIDESGMPKERFSAEFPKEGPSILRIQQVVRGDSAAYFCASSPLQGADTGELFFGEGSRLTVL.